These T cell receptor beta chains were read from a single sample in a study of T cell repertoires in cytomegalovirus infection. What these receptors recognize is not known. TCRdb independently ran MiXCR on the reads; one entry per CDR3 protein. Of about 480,000 distinct CDR3 sequences listed, roughly 34% are singletons. The sequencing here drew on cultured PBMCs, taken from culture after CMV antigen stimulation. These receptors were collected from a human donor in good health (CMV status not recorded). Some clones in this sample may be carry-over from other donors' samples. The CDR3 runs from the conserved cysteine through the conserved F or W. D genes are given only for firm matches. Only part of the rows carry a size: once, few, many, or a class if the clone is expanded.

j_gene,abundance,d_gene,len,v_gene,CDR3aa,CDR3nt
TRBJ1-1,NA,NA,13,TRBV12-3/TRBV12-4,CASSLQVETEAFF,TGTGCCAGCAGTTTACAGGTTGAAACTGAAGCTTTCTTT
TRBJ2-5,few,TRBD2,16,TRBV11-2,CASSSQGAGAQETQYF,TGTGCCAGCAGCTCCCAAGGAGCGGGAGCCCAAGAGACCCAGTACTTC
TRBJ1-3,NA,TRBD1,16,TRBV7-6,CASSITGGSIGNTIYF,TGTGCCAGCAGCATCACAGGGGGCAGCATAGGAAACACCATATATTTT
TRBJ2-3,NA,TRBD1,16,TRBV7-8,CASSSSLTGTVYTQYF,TGTGCCAGCAGCTCCTCCCTGACAGGGACGGTCTATACGCAGTATTTT
TRBJ2-1,NA,NA,14,TRBV7-9,CASSRTLGYDEQFF,TGTGCCAGCAGCCGAACACTAGGTTACGATGAGCAGTTCTTC
TRBJ2-2,NA,NA,13,TRBV30,CAWSVLMTGELFF,TGTGCCTGGAGTGTACTGATGACCGGGGAGCTGTTTTTT
TRBJ2-5,NA,NA,13,TRBV19,CASSRHVQETQYF,TGTGCCAGTAGTCGGCACGTCCAAGAGACCCAGTACTTC
TRBJ2-3,few,TRBD1,14,TRBV7-8,CASSKTGGVDTQYF,TGTGCCAGCAGCAAAACAGGGGGCGTAGATACGCAGTATTTT
TRBJ2-1,few,TRBD1,16,TRBV18,CASSQRDRVRYNEQFF,TGTGCCAGCTCACAACGGGACAGGGTTAGGTACAATGAGCAGTTCTTC
TRBJ1-2,NA,NA,15,TRBV4-3,CASSQERAPSHGYTF,TGCGCCAGCAGCCAAGAAAGGGCTCCGAGCCATGGCTACACCTTC
TRBJ1-1,NA,NA,14,TRBV6-2/TRBV6-3,CASSYDTGRTEAFF,TGTGCCAGCAGTTACGACACAGGGAGGACTGAAGCTTTCTTT
TRBJ2-1,NA,TRBD2,18,TRBV4-3,CASSQGTSGRPEYNEQFF,TGCGCCAGCAGCCAAGGGACTAGCGGGAGGCCCGAATACAATGAGCAGTTCTTC
TRBJ2-4,NA,TRBD2,16,TRBV5-6,CASSSSRVAGGNIQYF,TGTGCCAGCAGCTCCAGTAGGGTAGCGGGGGGAAACATTCAGTACTTC
TRBJ1-1,NA,TRBD1,14,TRBV19,CASSIDGQGLEAFF,TGTGCCAGTAGTATAGACGGACAGGGCCTTGAAGCTTTCTTT
TRBJ2-7,few,NA,12,TRBV28,CASSLTDYEQYF,TGTGCCAGCAGCTTGACAGACTACGAGCAGTACTTC
TRBJ1-1,NA,NA,12,TRBV20-1,CSARPLQTEAFF,TGCAGTGCTAGACCGCTTCAGACTGAAGCTTTCTTT